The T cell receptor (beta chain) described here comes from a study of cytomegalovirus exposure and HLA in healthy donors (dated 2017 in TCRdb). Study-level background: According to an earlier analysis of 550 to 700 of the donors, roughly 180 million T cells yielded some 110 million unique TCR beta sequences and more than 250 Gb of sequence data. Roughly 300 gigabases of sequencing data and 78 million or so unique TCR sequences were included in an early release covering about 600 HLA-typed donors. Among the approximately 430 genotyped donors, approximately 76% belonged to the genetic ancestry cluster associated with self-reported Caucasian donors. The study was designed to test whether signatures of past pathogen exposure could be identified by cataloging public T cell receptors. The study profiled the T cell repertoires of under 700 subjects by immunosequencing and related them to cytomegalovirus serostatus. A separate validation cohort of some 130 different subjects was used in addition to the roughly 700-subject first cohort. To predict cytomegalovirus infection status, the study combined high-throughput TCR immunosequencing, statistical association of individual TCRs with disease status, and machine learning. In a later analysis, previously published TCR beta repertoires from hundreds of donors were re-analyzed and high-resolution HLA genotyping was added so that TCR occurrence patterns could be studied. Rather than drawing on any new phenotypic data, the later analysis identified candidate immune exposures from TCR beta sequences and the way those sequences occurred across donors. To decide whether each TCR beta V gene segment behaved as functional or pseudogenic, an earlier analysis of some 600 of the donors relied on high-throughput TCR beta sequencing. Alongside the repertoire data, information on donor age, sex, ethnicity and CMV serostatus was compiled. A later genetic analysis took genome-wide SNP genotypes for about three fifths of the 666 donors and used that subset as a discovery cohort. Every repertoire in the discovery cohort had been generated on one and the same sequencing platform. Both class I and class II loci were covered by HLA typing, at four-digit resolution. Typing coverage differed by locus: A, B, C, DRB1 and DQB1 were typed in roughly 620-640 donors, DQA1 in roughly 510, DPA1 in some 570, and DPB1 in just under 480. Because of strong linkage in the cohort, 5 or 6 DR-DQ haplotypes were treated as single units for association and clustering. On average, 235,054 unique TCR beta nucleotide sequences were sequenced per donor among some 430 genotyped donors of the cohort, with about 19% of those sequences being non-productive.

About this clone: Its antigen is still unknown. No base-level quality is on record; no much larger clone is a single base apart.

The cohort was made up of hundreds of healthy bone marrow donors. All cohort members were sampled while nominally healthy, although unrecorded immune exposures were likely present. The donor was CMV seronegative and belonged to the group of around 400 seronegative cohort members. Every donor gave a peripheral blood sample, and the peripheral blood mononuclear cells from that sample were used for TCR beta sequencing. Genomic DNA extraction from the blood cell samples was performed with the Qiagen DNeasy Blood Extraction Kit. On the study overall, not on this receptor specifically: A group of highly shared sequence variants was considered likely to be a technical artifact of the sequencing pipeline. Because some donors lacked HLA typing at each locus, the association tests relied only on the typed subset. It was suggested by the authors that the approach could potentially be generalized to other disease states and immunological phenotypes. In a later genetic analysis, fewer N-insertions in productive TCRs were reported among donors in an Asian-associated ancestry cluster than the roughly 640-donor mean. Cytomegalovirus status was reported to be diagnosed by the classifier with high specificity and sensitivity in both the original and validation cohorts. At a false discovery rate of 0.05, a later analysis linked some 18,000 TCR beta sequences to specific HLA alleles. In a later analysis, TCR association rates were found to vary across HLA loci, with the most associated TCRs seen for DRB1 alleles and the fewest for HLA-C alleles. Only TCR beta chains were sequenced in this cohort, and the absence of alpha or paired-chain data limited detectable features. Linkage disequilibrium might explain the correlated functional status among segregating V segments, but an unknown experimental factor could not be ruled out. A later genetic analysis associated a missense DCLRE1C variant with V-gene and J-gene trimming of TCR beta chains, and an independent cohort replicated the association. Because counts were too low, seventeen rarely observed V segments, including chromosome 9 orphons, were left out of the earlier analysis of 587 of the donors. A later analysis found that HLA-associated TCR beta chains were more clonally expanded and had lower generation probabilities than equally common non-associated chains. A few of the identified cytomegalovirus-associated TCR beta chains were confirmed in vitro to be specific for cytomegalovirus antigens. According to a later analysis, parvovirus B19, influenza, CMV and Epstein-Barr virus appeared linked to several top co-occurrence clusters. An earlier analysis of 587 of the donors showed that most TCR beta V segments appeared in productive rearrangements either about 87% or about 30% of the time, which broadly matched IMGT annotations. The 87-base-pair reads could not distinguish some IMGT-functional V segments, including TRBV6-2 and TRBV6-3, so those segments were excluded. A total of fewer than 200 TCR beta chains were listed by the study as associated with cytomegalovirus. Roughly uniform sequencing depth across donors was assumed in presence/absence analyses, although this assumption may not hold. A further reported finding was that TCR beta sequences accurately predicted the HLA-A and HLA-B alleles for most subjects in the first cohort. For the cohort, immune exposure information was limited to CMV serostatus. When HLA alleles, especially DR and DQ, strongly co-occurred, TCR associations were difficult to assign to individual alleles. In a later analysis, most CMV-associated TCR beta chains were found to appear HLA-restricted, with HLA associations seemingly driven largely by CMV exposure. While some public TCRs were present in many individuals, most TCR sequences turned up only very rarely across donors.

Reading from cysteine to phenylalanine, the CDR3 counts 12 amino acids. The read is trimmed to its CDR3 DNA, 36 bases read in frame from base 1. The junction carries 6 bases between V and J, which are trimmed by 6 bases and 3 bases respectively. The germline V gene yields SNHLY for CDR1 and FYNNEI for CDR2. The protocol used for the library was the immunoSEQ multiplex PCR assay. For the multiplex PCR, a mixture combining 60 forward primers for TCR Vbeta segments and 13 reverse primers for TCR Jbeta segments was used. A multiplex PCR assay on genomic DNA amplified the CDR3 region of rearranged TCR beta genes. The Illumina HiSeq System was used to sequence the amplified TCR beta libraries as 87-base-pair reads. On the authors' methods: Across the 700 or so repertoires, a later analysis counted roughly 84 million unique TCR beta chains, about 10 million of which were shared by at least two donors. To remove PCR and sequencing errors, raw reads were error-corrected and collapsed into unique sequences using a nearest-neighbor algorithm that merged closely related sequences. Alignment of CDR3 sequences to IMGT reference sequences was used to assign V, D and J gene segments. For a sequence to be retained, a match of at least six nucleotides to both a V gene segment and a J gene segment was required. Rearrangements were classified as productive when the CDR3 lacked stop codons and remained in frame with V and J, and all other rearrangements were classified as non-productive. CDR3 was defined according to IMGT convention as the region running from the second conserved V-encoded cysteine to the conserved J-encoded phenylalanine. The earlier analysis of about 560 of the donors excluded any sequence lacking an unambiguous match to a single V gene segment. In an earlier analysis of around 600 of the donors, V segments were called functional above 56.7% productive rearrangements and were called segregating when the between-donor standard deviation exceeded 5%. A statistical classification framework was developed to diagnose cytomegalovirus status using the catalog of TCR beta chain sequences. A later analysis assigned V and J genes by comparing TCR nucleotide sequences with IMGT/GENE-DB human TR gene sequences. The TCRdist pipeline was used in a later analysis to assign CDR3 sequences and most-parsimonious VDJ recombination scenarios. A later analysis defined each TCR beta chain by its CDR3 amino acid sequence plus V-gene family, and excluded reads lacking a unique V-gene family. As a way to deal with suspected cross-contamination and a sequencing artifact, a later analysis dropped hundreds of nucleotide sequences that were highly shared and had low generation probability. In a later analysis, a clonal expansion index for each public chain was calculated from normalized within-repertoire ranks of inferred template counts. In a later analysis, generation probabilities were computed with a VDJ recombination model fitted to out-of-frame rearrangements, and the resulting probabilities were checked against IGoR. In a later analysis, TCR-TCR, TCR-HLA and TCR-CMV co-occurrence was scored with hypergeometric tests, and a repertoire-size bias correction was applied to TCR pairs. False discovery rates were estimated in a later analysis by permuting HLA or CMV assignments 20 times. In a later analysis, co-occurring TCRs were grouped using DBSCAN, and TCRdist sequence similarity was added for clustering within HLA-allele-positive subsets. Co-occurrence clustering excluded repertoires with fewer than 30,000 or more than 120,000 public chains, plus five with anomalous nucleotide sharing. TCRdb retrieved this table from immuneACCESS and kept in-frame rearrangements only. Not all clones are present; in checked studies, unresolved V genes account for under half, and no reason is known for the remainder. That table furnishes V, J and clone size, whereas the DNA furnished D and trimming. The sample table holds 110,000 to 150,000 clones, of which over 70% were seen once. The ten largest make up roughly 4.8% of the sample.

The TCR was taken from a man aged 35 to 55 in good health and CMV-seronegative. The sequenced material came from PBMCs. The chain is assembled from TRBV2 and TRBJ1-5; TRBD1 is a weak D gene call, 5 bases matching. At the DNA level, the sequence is TGTGCCAGCAGACAGGCCAATCAGCCCCAGCATTTT. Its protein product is CASRQANQPQHF.